The T cell receptor beta chain under discussion was sequenced for a study of hypomethylating agent response in myelodysplastic syndrome. For the study at large: The most frequent mutation was TET2, in about 45% of the 11 patients. Of these patients, 6 or 7 responded (complete response or hematologic improvement) and a few did not.

Here immunoSEQ multiplex PCR was the method, and the copy in TCRdb shows in-frame clones only, minus some. The data show under 6,500 clones, approximately 87% seen once. CDR3 size: 15 residues. CDR1 is ENHRY and CDR2 is SYGVKD in the germline V gene. Trimming cost V 6 bases and J 0 bases; bases outside gene matches: 7. The receptor was isolated from a human donor with myelodysplastic syndrome. V usage is TRBV10-3 and J usage is TRBJ2-5; 7 nucleotides align to TRBD2. Sequencing used bone marrow, obtained before or after starting hypomethylating agent treatment for myelodysplastic syndrome (not recorded which). The DNA for the CDR3 is TGTGCCATCAGCGGGGGTAGCGGGTACCAAGAGACCCAGTACTTC. It specifies CAISGGSGYQETQYF.